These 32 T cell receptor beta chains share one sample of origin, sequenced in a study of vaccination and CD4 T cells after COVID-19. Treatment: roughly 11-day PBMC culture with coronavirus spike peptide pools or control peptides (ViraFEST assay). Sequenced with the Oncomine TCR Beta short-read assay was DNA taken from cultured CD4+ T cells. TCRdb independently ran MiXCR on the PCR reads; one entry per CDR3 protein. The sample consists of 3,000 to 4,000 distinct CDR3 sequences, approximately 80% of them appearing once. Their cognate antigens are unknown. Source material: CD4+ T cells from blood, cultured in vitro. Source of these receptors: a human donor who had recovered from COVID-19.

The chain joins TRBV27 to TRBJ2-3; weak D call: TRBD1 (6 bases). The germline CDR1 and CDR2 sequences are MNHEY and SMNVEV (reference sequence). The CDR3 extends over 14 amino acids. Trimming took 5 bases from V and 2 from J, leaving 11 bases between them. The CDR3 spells CASSRDRNTDTQYF. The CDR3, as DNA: TGTGCCAGCAGTAGAGACAGGAACACAGATACGCAGTATTTT.

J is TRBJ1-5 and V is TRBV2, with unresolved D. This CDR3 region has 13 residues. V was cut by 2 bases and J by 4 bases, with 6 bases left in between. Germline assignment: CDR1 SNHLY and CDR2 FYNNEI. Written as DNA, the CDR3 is TGTGCCAGCAGTGAATGGAGTAATCAGCCCCAGCATTTT. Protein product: CASSEWSNQPQHF. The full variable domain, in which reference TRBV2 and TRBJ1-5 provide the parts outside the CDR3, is EPEVTQTPSHQVTQMGQEVILRCVPISNHLYFYWYRQILGQKVEFLVSFYNNEISEKSEIFDDQFSVERPDGSNFTLKIRSTKLEDSAMYFCASSEWSNQPQHFGDGTRLSIL.

CDR3: CASSLKGYTEAFF. For the CDR3, the DNA is TGTGCCAGCAGTTTAAAAGGGTACACTGAAGCTTTCTTT. The chain links TRBV28 to TRBJ1-1; D remains unclear. Germline V gene sequence: CDR1 MDHEN, CDR2 SYDVKM. The CDR3 is made up of 13 amino acids. V lost 2 bases, J lost 3 bases, and 7 bases lay in between.

The CDR3 reads CASSQGAYGYTF. The CDR3 nucleotides read TGTGCCAGCAGCCAGGGGGCCTATGGCTACACCTTC. The rearrangement uses TRBV3-1 and TRBJ1-2; weak D call: TRBD1 (6 bases). Germline lookup yields CDR1 LGHDT and CDR2 YNNKEL (reference sequence). The CDR3 has 12 amino acids. The V end lost 3 bases, the J end lost 4 bases, and 6 bases lay between the germline ends.

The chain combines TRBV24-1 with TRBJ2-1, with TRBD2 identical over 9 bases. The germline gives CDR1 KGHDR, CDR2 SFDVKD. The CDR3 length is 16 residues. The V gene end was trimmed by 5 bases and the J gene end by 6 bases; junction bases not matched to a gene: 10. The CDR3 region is CATSGGASGERNEQFF. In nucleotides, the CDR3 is TGTGCCACCAGTGGGGGGGCTAGCGGGGAACGCAATGAGCAGTTCTTC.

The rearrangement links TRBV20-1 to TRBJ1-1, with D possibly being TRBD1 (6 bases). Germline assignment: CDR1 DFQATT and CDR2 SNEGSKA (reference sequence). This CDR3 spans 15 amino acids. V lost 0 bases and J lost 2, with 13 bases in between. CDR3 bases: TGCAGTGCTAGAGAGTCCGGGACATTCAACACTGAAGCTTTCTTT. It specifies CSARESGTFNTEAFF.

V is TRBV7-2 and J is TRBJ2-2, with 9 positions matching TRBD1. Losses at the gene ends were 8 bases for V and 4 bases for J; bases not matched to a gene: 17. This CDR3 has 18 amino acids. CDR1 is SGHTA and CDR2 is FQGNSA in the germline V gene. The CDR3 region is CASLRDRVPSPGTGELFF. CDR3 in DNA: TGTGCCAGCTTGAGGGACAGGGTACCATCGCCAGGCACCGGGGAGCTGTTTTTT.

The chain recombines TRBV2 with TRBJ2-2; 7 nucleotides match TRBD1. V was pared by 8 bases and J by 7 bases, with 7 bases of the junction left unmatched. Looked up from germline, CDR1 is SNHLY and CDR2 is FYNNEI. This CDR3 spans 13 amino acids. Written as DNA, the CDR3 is TGTGCCAGCGGCACAGGGGTCGTCGGGGAGCTGTTTTTT. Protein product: CASGTGVVGELFF. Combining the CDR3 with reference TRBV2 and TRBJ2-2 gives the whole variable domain EPEVTQTPSHQVTQMGQEVILRCVPISNHLYFYWYRQILGQKVEFLVSFYNNEISEKSEIFDDQFSVERPDGSNFTLKIRSTKLEDSAMYFCASGTGVVGELFFGEGSRLTVL.

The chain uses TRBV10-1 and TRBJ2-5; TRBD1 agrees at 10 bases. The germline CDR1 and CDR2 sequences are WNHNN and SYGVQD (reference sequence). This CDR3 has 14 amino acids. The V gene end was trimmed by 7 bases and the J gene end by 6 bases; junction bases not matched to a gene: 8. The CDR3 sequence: CASTPGTGEKTQYF. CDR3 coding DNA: TGCGCCAGCACCCCCGGGACAGGGGAAAAGACCCAGTACTTC.

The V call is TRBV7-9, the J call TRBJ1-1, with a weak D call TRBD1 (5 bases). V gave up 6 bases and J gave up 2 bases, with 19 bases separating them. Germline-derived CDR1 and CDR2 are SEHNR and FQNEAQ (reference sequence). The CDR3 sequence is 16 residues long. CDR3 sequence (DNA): TGTGCCAGCAGTCCCTCCGGGGCCCGGGAAAACACTGAAGCTTTCTTT. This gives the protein CASSPSGARENTEAFF.

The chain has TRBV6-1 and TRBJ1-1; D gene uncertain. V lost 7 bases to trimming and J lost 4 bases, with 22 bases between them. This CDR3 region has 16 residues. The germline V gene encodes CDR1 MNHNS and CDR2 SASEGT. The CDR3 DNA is TGTGCCAGCAAATCTCGGCCCAACCTCCCCCCCACTGAAGCTTTCTTT. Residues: CASKSRPNLPPTEAFF.

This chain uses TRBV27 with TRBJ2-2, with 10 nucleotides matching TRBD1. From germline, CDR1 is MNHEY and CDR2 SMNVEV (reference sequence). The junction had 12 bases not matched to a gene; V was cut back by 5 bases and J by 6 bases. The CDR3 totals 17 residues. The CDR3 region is CASSPNWTGGGPGELFF. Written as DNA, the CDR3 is TGTGCCAGCAGTCCCAATTGGACAGGGGGGGGCCCCGGGGAGCTGTTTTTT.

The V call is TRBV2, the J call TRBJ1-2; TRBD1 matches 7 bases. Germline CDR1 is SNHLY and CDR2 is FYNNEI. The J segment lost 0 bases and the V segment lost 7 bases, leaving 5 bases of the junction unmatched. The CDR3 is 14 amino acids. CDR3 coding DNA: TGTGCCAGCATGAGGACAGGATCTAACTATGGCTACACCTTC. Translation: CASMRTGSNYGYTF.

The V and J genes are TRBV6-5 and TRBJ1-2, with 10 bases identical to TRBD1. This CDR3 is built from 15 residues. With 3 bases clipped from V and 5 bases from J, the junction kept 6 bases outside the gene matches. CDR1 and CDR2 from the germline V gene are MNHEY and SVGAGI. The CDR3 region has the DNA TGTGCCAGCAGTTATTCCGGGACAGGGGAGTATGGCTACACCTTC. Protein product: CASSYSGTGEYGYTF.

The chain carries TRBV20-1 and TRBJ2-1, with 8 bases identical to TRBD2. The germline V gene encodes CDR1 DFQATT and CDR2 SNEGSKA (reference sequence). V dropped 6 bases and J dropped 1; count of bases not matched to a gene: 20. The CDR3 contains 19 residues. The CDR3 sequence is CSAPALPGLVLRSYNEQFF. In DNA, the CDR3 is TGCAGTGCCCCAGCTTTACCGGGACTAGTGTTACGGTCCTACAATGAGCAGTTCTTC.

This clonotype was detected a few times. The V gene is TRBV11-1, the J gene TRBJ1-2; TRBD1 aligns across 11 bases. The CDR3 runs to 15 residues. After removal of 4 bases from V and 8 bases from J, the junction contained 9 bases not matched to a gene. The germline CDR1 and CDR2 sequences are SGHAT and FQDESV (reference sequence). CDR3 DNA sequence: TGTGCCAGCAGCTCGCTCGGGACAGGGGGTAAGGGCTACACCTTC. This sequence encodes CASSSLGTGGKGYTF.

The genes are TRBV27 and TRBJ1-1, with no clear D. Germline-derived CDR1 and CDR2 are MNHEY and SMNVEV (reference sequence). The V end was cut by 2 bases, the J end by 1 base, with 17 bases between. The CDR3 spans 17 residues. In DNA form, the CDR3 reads TGTGCCAGCAGTTTAAGCTCGTGGGCAGCCCCGAACACTGAAGCTTTCTTT. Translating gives CASSLSSWAAPNTEAFF.

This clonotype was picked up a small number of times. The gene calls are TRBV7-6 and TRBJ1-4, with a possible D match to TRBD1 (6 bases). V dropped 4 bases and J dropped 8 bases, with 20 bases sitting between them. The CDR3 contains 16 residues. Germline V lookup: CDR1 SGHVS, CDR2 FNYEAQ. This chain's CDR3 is CASSSISPGVGEKLFF. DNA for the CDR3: TGTGCCAGCAGCTCGATTTCCCCAGGGGTAGGCGAAAAACTGTTTTTT.

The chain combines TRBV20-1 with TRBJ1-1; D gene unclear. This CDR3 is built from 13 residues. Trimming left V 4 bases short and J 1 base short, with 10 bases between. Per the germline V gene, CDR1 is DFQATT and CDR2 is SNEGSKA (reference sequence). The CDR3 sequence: CSAMFHTNTEAFF. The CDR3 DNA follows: TGCAGTGCTATGTTTCATACGAACACTGAAGCTTTCTTT.

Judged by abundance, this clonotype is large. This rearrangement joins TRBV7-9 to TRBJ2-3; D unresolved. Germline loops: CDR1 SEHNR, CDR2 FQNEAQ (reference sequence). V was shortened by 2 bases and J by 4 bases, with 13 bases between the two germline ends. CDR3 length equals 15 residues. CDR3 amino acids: CASSLQIGGPDTQYF. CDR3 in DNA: TGTGCCAGCAGCTTACAAATAGGTGGGCCAGATACGCAGTATTTT.

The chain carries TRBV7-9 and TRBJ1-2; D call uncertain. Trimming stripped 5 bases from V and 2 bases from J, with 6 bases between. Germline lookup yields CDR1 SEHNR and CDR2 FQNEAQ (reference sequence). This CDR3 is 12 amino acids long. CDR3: CASSTRNYGYTF. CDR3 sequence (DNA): TGTGCCAGCAGCACAAGGAACTATGGCTACACCTTC.

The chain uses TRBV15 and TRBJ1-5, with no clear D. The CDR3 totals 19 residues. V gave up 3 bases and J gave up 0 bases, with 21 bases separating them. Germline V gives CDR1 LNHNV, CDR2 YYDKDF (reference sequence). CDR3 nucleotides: TGTGCCACCAGCAGTCCCCCCTGGGCCCCGGCTAATAGCAATCAGCCCCAGCATTTT. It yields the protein CATSSPPWAPANSNQPQHF.

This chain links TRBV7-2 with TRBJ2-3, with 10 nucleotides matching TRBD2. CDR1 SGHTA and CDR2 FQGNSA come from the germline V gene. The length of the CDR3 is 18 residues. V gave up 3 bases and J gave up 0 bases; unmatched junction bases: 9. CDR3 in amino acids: CASSFQRGGFASTDTQYF. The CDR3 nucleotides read TGTGCCAGCAGCTTCCAGCGGGGGGGCTTTGCTAGCACAGATACGCAGTATTTT. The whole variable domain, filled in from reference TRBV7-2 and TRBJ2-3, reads GAGVSQSPSNKVTEKGKDVELRCDPISGHTALYWYRQSLGQGLEFLIYFQGNSAPDKSGLPSDRFSAERTGGSVSTLTIQRTQQEDSAVYLCASSFQRGGFASTDTQYFGPGTRLTVL.

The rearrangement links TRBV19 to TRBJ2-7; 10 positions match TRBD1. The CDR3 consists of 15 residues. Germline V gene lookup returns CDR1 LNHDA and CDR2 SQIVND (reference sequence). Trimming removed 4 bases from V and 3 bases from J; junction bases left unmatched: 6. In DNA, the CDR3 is TGTGCCAGTAGTACAAGACAGGGGGCTCACTACGAGCAGTACTTC. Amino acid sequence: CASSTRQGAHYEQYF.

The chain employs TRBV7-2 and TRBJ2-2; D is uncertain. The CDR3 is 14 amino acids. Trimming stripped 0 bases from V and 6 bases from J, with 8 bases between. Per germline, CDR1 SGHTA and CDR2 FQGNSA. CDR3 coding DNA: TGTGCCAGCAGCTTAGCGGGGATCTCCGGGGAGCTGTTTTTT. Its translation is CASSLAGISGELFF.

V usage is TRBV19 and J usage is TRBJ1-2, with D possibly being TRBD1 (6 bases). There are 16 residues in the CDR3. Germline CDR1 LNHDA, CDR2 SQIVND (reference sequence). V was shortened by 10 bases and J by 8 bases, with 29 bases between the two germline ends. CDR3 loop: CATLRGGSGGHGGYTF. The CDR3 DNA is TGTGCCACCCTTCGGGGGGGTTCCGGGGGCCATGGAGGCTACACCTTC. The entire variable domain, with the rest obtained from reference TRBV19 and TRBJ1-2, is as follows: DGGITQSPKYLFRKEGQNVTLSCEQNLNHDAMYWYRQDPGQGLRLIYYSQIVNDFQKGDIAEGYSVSREKKESFPLTVTSAQKNPTAFYLCATLRGGSGGHGGYTFGSGTRLTVV.

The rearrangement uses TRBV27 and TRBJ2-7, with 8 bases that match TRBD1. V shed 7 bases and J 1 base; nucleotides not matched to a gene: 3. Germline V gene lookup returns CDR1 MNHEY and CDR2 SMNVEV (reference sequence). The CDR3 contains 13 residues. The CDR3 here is CASMDRASYEQYF. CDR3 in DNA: TGTGCCAGCATGGACAGGGCTTCCTACGAGCAGTACTTC.

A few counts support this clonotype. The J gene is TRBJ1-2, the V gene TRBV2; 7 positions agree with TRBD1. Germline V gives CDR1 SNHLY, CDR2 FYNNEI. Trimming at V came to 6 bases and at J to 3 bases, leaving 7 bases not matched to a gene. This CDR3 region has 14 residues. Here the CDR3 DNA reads TGTGCCAGCAGGGGATACAGGGGCGACTATGGCTACACCTTC. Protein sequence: CASRGYRGDYGYTF.

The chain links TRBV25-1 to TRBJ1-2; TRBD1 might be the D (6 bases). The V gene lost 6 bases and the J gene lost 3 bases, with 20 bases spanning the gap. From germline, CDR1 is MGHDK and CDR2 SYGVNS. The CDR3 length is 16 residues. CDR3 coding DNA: TGTGCCAGCAGATCAAATACAGGGAATAAGGACTATGGCTACACCTTC. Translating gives CASRSNTGNKDYGYTF.

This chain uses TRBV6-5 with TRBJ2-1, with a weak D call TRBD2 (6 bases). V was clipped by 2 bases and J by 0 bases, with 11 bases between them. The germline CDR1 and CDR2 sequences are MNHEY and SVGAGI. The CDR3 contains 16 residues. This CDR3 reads CASSYGRTTSYNEQFF. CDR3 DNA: TGTGCCAGCAGTTACGGGAGGACTACCTCCTACAATGAGCAGTTCTTC.

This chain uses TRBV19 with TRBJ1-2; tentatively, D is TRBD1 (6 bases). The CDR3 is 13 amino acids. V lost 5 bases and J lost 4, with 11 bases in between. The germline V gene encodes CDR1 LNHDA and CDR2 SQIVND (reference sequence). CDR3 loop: CASSDRQAYGYTF. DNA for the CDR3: TGTGCCAGTAGTGACCGACAGGCCTATGGCTACACCTTC.

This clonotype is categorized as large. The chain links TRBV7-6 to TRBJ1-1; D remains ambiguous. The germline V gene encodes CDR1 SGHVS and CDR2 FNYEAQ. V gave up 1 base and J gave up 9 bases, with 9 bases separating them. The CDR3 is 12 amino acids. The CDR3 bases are TGTGCCAGCAGCTTAGAAGCAGGCCAAGCTTTCTTT. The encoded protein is CASSLEAGQAFF.